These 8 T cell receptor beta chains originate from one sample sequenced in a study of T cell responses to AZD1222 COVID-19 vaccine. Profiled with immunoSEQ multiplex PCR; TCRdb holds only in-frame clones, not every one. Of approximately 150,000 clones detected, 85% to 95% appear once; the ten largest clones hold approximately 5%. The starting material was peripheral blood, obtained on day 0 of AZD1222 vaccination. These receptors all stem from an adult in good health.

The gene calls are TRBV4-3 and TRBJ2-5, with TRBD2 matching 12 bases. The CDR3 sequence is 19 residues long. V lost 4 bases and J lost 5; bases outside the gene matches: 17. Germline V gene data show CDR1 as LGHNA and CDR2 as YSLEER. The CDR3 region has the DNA TGCGCCAGCAGCCTGTCGACTAGCGGGAGTAGTGGGGGATGGGAGACCCAGTACTTC. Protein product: CASSLSTSGSSGGWETQYF.

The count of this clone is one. The CDR3 is CASKGSGEKLFF. The CDR3 DNA reads as TGTGCCAGCAAGGGTTCGGGTGAAAAACTGTTTTTT. J is TRBJ1-4 and V is TRBV2; D not certain. Germline V gene sequence: CDR1 SNHLY, CDR2 FYNNEI. The germline V and J ends were trimmed by 7 bases and 7 bases, with 10 bases remaining between them. This CDR3 contains 12 residues. Filled out from reference TRBV2 and TRBJ1-4, the complete variable domain reads EPEVTQTPSHQVTQMGQEVILRCVPISNHLYFYWYRQILGQKVEFLVSFYNNEISEKSEIFDDQFSVERPDGSNFTLKIRSTKLEDSAMYFCASKGSGEKLFFGSGTQLSVL.

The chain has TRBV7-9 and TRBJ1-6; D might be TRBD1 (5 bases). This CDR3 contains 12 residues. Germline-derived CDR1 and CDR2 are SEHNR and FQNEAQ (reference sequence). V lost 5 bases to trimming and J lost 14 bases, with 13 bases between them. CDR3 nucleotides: TGTGCCAGCAGCCCCTCCGGGGGATCCCTCCACTTT. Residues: CASSPSGGSLHF.

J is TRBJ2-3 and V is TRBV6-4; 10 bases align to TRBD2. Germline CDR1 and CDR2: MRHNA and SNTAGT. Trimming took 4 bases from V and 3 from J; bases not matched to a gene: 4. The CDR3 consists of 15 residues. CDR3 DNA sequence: TGTGCCAGCAGTGTTCTAGCGGGAGAGACAGATACGCAGTATTTT. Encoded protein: CASSVLAGETDTQYF.

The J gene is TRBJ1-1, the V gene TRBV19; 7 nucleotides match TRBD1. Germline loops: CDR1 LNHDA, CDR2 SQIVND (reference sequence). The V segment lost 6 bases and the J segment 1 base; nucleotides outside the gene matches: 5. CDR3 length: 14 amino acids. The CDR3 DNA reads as TGTGCCAGTAGCACCGGGACAGCGAACACTGAAGCTTTCTTT. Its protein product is CASSTGTANTEAFF.

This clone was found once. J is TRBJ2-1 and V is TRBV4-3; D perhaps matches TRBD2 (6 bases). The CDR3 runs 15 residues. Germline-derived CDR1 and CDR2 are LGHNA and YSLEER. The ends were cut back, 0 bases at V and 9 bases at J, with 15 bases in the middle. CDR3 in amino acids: CASSQDASSSGEQFF. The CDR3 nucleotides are TGCGCCAGCAGCCAAGATGCTAGCAGTAGCGGTGAGCAGTTCTTC.

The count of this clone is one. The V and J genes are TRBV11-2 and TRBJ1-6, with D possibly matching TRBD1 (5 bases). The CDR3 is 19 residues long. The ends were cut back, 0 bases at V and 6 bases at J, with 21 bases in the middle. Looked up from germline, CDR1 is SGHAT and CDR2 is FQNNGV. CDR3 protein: CASSLDPLTWGWSNSPLHF. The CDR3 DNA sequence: TGTGCCAGCAGCTTAGATCCCCTGACATGGGGGTGGAGTAATTCACCCCTCCACTTT.

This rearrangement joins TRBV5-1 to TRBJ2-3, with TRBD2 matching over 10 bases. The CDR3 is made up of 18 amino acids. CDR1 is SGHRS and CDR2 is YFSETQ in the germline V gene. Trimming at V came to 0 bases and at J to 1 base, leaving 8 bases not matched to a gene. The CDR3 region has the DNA TGCGCCAGCAGCTTGGAGCGATCAACTAGCGGGGGCACAGATACGCAGTATTTT. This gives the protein CASSLERSTSGGTDTQYF.